A single sample gave rise to the 17 T cell receptor beta chains below, sequenced in a study of blood T cell repertoires in COVID-19. Here immunoSEQ multiplex PCR was the method, and the copy in TCRdb shows in-frame clones only, minus some. This table has roughly 500,000 clones, around nine tenths appearing once. Sequences were obtained from PBMCs or T cells enriched from blood (not recorded which). Receptor source: a middle-aged woman who had recovered from COVID-19.

The V and J genes are TRBV5-1 and TRBJ2-3; 7 positions match TRBD2. With V trimmed by 0 bases and J by 5 bases, 6 bases remained unmatched. The CDR3 has 15 residues. The V gene's germline CDR1 is SGHRS and CDR2 YFSETQ. The CDR3 DNA follows: TGCGCCAGCAGCTTGGCGGTAGCGGGTTTAGATACGCAGTATTTT. Its translation: CASSLAVAGLDTQYF. Full variable domain (remainder filled in from reference TRBV5-1 and TRBJ2-3): KAGVTQTPRYLIKTRGQQVTLSCSPISGHRSVSWYQQTPGQGLQFLFEYFSETQRNKGNFPGRFSGRQFSNSRSEMNVSTLELGDSALYLCASSLAVAGLDTQYFGPGTRLTVL.

The chain joins TRBV7-2 to TRBJ1-2; TRBD1 might be the D (6 bases). The CDR3 has 14 amino acids. Trimming stripped 1 base from V and 7 bases from J, with 13 bases between. Germline V gene sequence: CDR1 SGHTA, CDR2 FQGNSA. In DNA, the CDR3 is TGTGCCAGCAGCTTAGAACAGGGTATAGGTGGCTACACCTTC. Residues: CASSLEQGIGGYTF.

This clone was seen a handful of times. This chain connects TRBV15 to TRBJ1-2; D not certain. CDR3 length: 18 residues. Trimming stripped 1 base from V and 2 bases from J, with 20 bases between. Germline CDR1 and CDR2: LNHNV and YYDKDF (reference sequence). The CDR3 loop is CATSRGFVVGRKNYGYTF. The DNA of the CDR3 is TGTGCCACCAGCAGAGGGTTTGTGGTGGGCAGGAAAAACTATGGCTACACCTTC.

The V and J genes are TRBV9 and TRBJ1-2; D is unclear. Trimming removed 0 bases at V and 4 bases at J, with 4 bases between. Germline-derived CDR1 and CDR2 are SGDLS and YYNGEE. The CDR3 covers 12 residues. The CDR3 region is CASSVGVYGYTF. In nucleotides, the CDR3 is TGTGCCAGCAGCGTAGGAGTCTATGGCTACACCTTC.

The genes are TRBV5-6 and TRBJ2-4; maybe TRBD2 (5 bases). Germline loops: CDR1 SGHDT, CDR2 YYEEEE. There are 17 residues in the CDR3. V was clipped by 0 bases and J by 4 bases, with 17 bases between them. The CDR3 spells CASSLDWTSDGKNIQYF. In DNA, the CDR3 is TGTGCCAGCAGCTTGGACTGGACTTCAGATGGGAAAAACATTCAGTACTTC.

This clone was seen a handful of times. V is TRBV20-1 and J is TRBJ1-3; no firm D call. This CDR3 has 16 residues. Per the germline V gene, CDR1 is DFQATT and CDR2 is SNEGSKA (reference sequence). The V end was cut by 3 bases, the J end by 2 bases, with 17 bases between. CDR3 sequence: CSASEKNREPGNTIYF. Written as DNA, the CDR3 is TGCAGTGCTAGTGAGAAAAACCGGGAGCCTGGAAACACCATATATTTT.

V is TRBV6-4 and J is TRBJ1-1, with 7 bases that match TRBD1. Germline-derived CDR1 and CDR2 are MRHNA and SNTAGT. The length of the CDR3 is 14 residues. The J segment lost 4 bases and the V segment lost 2 bases, leaving 4 bases of the junction unmatched. DNA of the CDR3: TGTGCCAGCAGTGACATAGGGGGCATCACTGAAGCTTTCTTT. Translated: CASSDIGGITEAFF.

This sequence joins TRBV20-1 and TRBJ1-5; 7 positions match TRBD1. The V gene end was trimmed by 3 bases and the J gene end by 4 bases; junction bases not matched to a gene: 3. From germline, CDR1 is DFQATT and CDR2 SNEGSKA (reference sequence). CDR3 length equals 13 residues. The CDR3 DNA reads as TGCAGTGCTAGTGAGACAGGGAATCAGCCCCAGCATTTT. Protein: CSASETGNQPQHF.

The rearrangement joins TRBV6-5 to TRBJ1-2; D uncertain. Germline V gene lookup returns CDR1 MNHEY and CDR2 SVGAGI. The CDR3 has 13 amino acids. V gave up 2 bases and J gave up 2 bases, with 6 bases separating them. The CDR3 DNA is TGTGCCAGCAGTTACGGGGAGAACTATGGCTACACCTTC. Translating gives CASSYGENYGYTF.

The CDR3: CASSLGQVNNEQFF. The DNA of the CDR3 is TGCGCCAGCAGCTTGGGGCAGGTTAACAATGAGCAGTTCTTC. V and J are TRBV5-1 and TRBJ2-1; D remains unclear. Trimming took off 0 bases at V and 5 bases at J, with 9 bases between the two ends. The CDR3 is 14 residues long. Germline CDR1 is SGHRS and CDR2 is YFSETQ.

V gene TRBV30 combines with J gene TRBJ1-5, with a tentative D call TRBD1 (6 bases). V was pared by 1 base and J by 6 bases, with 10 bases between. Germline loops: CDR1 GTSNPN, CDR2 SVGIG (reference sequence). CDR3 length: 13 residues. The CDR3 region has the DNA TGTGCCTGGAGTGAGGGGGTAGGTCAGCCCCAGCATTTT. This codes for CAWSEGVGQPQHF.

The chain carries TRBV11-3 and TRBJ2-7; D may be TRBD1 (5 bases). Germline CDR1 SGHNT, CDR2 YENEEA. The CDR3 extends over 13 amino acids. Trimming stripped 4 bases from V and 3 bases from J, with 10 bases between. The CDR3 protein is CASSSGHLYEQYF. CDR3 coding DNA: TGTGCCAGCAGCTCCGGACACCTCTACGAGCAGTACTTC.

The chain carries TRBV27 and TRBJ2-7, with D possibly being TRBD2 (6 bases). This CDR3 is 18 amino acids long. Deletions cut 3 bases from V and 5 bases from J, with 26 bases between. The germline V gene encodes CDR1 MNHEY and CDR2 SMNVEV (reference sequence). CDR3 nucleotide sequence: TGTGCCAGCAGTTTTATCCTCCCTACCGGGACTCTTCTCGACGAGCAGTACTTC. Residues: CASSFILPTGTLLDEQYF.

The CDR3 DNA reads as TGTGCCACCCAAGCTCCGGCTAGCGGGTATTCCTACGAGCAGTACTTC. Amino acid sequence: CATQAPASGYSYEQYF. The chain carries TRBV25-1 and TRBJ2-7, with TRBD2 identical over 8 bases. Germline CDR1 MGHDK, CDR2 SYGVNS. The CDR3 loop spans 16 amino acids. V lost 10 bases to trimming and J lost 1 base; unmatched junction nucleotides: 15.

V gene TRBV12-3 or TRBV12-4 combines with J gene TRBJ2-5; a possible D gene is TRBD2 (6 bases). The CDR3 has 13 amino acids. The V end was cut by 7 bases, the J end by 4 bases, with 13 bases between. CDR3 sequence: CASTFGGTETQYF. In DNA, the CDR3 is TGTGCCAGCACTTTCGGGGGAACAGAGACCCAGTACTTC.

The CDR3 DNA reads as TGTGCCAGCAGCCAACAAGTCCACGAGCAGTACTTC. As protein: CASSQQVHEQYF. J is TRBJ2-7 and V is TRBV11-2; D call uncertain. V lost 5 bases and J lost 5, with 10 bases in between. The CDR3 runs 12 residues. Per germline, CDR1 SGHAT and CDR2 FQNNGV.

This clone occurred a few times. V usage is TRBV10-1 and J usage is TRBJ1-1; D unclear. The germline V gene encodes CDR1 WNHNN and CDR2 SYGVQD (reference sequence). The CDR3 totals 13 residues. V was trimmed by 0 bases and J by 5 bases, leaving 7 bases between them. The CDR3 is CASSESERTEAFF. CDR3 coding DNA: TGCGCCAGCAGTGAGTCGGAGAGGACTGAAGCTTTCTTT.